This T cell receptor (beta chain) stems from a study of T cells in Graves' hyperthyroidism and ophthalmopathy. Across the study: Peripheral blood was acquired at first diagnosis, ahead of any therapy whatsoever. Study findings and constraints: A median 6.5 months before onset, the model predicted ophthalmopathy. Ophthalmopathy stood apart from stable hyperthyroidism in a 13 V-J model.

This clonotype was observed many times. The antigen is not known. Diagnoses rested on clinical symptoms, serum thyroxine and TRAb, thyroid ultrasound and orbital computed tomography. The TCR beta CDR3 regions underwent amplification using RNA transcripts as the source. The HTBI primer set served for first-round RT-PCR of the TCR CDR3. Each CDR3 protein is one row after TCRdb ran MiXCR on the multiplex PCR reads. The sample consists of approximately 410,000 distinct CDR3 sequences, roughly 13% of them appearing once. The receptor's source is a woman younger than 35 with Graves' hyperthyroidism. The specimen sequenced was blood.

Here the CDR3 DNA reads TGCAGTGCTAGAAACCGGGACTTGGGGTTCTACAATGAGCAGTTCTTC. Translation: CSARNRDLGFYNEQFF. This sequence joins TRBV20-1 and TRBJ2-1; D possibly corresponds to TRBD2 (6 bases). The V end was cut by 2 bases, the J end by 3 bases, with 17 bases between. This CDR3 spans 16 amino acids. Germline CDR1 DFQATT, CDR2 SNEGSKA (reference sequence).